This T cell receptor (beta chain) originates from a study of T cell repertoires in cytomegalovirus infection. Study-wide background: Newly reported HLA-C-restricted and thoroughly characterized HLA-B-restricted CMV epitopes were employed. Indicated by public TCR beta signatures were CMV infection and matching HLA type. Overall study results and limits: Individuals carrying CMV plus the relevant HLA were identified by cumulative frequency of public TCR beta families. The ex vivo response was dominated by HLA-C-restricted CMV-specific TCR beta clonotypes.

Trimming stripped 5 bases from V and 3 bases from J, with 11 bases between. Germline V lookup: CDR1 MNHEY, CDR2 SMNVEV (reference sequence). This CDR3 comprises 13 residues. This clonotype turned up a few times. Its target is not known. MiXCR, run by TCRdb on the reads, gives a single entry per CDR3 protein. The table includes about 830,000 distinct CDR3 sequences, approximately 32% detected once. The input for sequencing was cultured CD8+ T cells from PBMCs, taken from culture after CMV antigen stimulation. The rearrangement links TRBV27 to TRBJ2-7, with D maybe TRBD1 (5 bases). The clonotype was recovered from a human donor in good health (CMV status not recorded). Some clones in this sample may be carry-over from other donors' samples. CDR3 region: CASSMTVYYEQYF. DNA of the CDR3: TGTGCCAGCAGTATGACAGTTTACTACGAGCAGTACTTC.